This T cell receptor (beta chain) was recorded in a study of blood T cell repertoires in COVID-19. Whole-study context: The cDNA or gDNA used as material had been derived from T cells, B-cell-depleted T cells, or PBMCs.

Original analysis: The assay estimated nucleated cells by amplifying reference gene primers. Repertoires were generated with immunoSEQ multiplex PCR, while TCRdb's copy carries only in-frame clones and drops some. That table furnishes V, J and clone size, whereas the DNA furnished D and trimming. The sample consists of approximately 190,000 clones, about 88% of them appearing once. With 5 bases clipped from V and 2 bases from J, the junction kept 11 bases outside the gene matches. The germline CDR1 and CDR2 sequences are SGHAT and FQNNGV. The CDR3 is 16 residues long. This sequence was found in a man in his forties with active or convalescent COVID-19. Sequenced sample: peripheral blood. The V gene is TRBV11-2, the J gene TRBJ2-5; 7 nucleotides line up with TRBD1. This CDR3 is CASSIGGQPLQETQYF. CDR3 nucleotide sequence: TGTGCCAGCAGCATAGGGGGACAGCCGCTTCAAGAGACCCAGTACTTC.